The 17 T cell receptor beta chains presented below share a single source sample, sequenced in a study of blood T cell repertoires in COVID-19. Only in-frame clones appear in the TCRdb table, and some are missing; sequencing was by immunoSEQ multiplex PCR. The repertoire holds approximately 220,000 clones, with 70% to 90% as singletons. Sequenced material: peripheral blood. These receptors originate from a man aged 40-49 years with acute or convalescent COVID-19.

The chain employs TRBV28 and TRBJ1-3; 10 nucleotides match TRBD1. From germline, CDR1 is MDHEN and CDR2 SYDVKM. The V gene end was trimmed by 1 base and the J gene end by 7 bases; junction bases not matched to a gene: 10. This CDR3 is 17 amino acids long. CDR3 in DNA: TGTGCCAGCAGTTTATTGACAGGGGGCTTATCAGGGAACACCATATATTTT. It yields the protein CASSLLTGGLSGNTIYF.

The CDR3 sequence: CASSEASGGEQYF. The CDR3 bases are TGTGCCAGCAGTGAAGCTTCGGGGGGCGAGCAGTACTTC. This chain connects TRBV6-1 to TRBJ2-7; TRBD2 matches 7 bases. The CDR3 runs 13 residues. The V segment lost 0 bases and the J segment 6 bases; nucleotides outside the gene matches: 2. Per the germline V gene, CDR1 is MNHNS and CDR2 is SASEGT.

This rearrangement joins TRBV2 to TRBJ1-5; the D gene is possibly TRBD1 (5 bases). V was pared by 4 bases and J by 7 bases, with 11 bases between. Germline V gene lookup returns CDR1 SNHLY and CDR2 FYNNEI. There are 13 residues in the CDR3. As DNA, the CDR3 is TGTGCCAGCAGTGTCTCGCAGGGACAGCCCCAGCATTTT. Amino acids: CASSVSQGQPQHF.

The rearrangement uses TRBV28 and TRBJ1-1; TRBD1 is a possible D gene (5 bases). This CDR3 has 15 residues. V was cut by 3 bases and J by 3 bases, with 14 bases left in between. Germline V gene data show CDR1 as MDHEN and CDR2 as SYDVKM. The CDR3 is CASSFVGGSHTEAFF. In DNA, the CDR3 is TGTGCCAGCAGTTTCGTTGGGGGGAGCCACACTGAAGCTTTCTTT.

This clone was recorded once. The chain joins TRBV6-6 to TRBJ1-2; a possible D gene is TRBD1 (5 bases). Germline V gene lookup returns CDR1 MNHNY and CDR2 SVGAGI (reference sequence). The CDR3 is made up of 13 amino acids. V lost 7 bases and J 6 bases, leaving 15 bases between the germline ends. DNA for the CDR3: TGTGCCAGCACGGAGGGACCTCAGGATGGCTACACCTTC. Translated, it gives CASTEGPQDGYTF.

The chain recombines TRBV13 with TRBJ2-1; D might be TRBD2 (6 bases). The CDR3 spans 14 residues. The germline V gene encodes CDR1 PRHDT and CDR2 FYEKMQ (reference sequence). V was cut by 6 bases and J by 5 bases, with 14 bases left in between. Written as DNA, the CDR3 is TGTGCCAGCAGTGCGGGAAACCAAAACAATGAGCAGTTCTTC. Protein product: CASSAGNQNNEQFF.

This chain uses TRBV7-9 with TRBJ1-2; 8 nucleotides agree with TRBD1. The CDR3 has 16 residues. With 5 bases clipped from V and 6 bases from J, the junction kept 14 bases outside the gene matches. Per the germline V gene, CDR1 is SEHNR and CDR2 is FQNEAQ (reference sequence). The CDR3 sequence: CASSQGGGRGRNGYTF. The CDR3 DNA follows: TGTGCCAGCAGCCAAGGGGGCGGCAGGGGGCGTAATGGCTACACCTTC.

The gene calls are TRBV7-3 and TRBJ2-1; maybe TRBD1 (6 bases). The germline gives CDR1 SGHTA, CDR2 FQGTGA. V lost 5 bases and J lost 3, with 11 bases in between. CDR3 length: 14 amino acids. The CDR3 DNA reads as TGTGCCAGCAGCCTGGGGACAAGCTACAATGAGCAGTTCTTC. This sequence encodes CASSLGTSYNEQFF.

The V and J genes are TRBV7-9 and TRBJ1-2; no clear D. The germline V and J ends were trimmed by 5 bases and 1 base, with 11 bases remaining between them. The germline CDR1 and CDR2 sequences are SEHNR and FQNEAQ (reference sequence). CDR3 length: 14 amino acids. Written as DNA, the CDR3 is TGTGCCAGCAGCCGGAGGGCGGTTAACTATGGCTACACCTTC. Translation: CASSRRAVNYGYTF.

The chain links TRBV6-5 to TRBJ2-2; 10 bases are shared with TRBD1. The germline gives CDR1 MNHEY, CDR2 SVGAGI. The junction had 9 bases not matched to a gene; V was cut back by 10 bases and J by 7 bases. This CDR3 region has 14 residues. CDR3 protein: CATPTGGAFGELFF. The CDR3 DNA follows: TGTGCCACTCCGACAGGGGGCGCTTTCGGGGAGCTGTTTTTT.

V usage is TRBV30 and J usage is TRBJ1-2; weak D call: TRBD1 (6 bases). The CDR3 runs 15 residues. The germline gives CDR1 GTSNPN, CDR2 SVGIG (reference sequence). Trimming took 0 bases from V and 6 from J, leaving 17 bases between them. CDR3: CAWSVPAGEWDGYTF. The CDR3 bases are TGTGCCTGGAGTGTACCGGCAGGGGAATGGGATGGCTACACCTTC.

The chain combines TRBV6-6 with TRBJ2-7, with D possibly TRBD1 on 6 matching bases. V was clipped by 5 bases and J by 4 bases, with 15 bases between them. Germline V gives CDR1 MNHNY, CDR2 SVGAGI (reference sequence). CDR3 length: 14 amino acids. CDR3 DNA sequence: TGTGCCAGCAGTCAACAGGGCCCCCAATACGAGCAGTACTTC. This sequence encodes CASSQQGPQYEQYF.

This clone was seen more than once but under ten times. The gene calls are TRBV10-2 and TRBJ2-7; unclear D gene. This CDR3 comprises 15 residues. Trimming stripped 1 base from V and 4 bases from J, with 14 bases between. CDR1 is WSHSY, CDR2 SAAADI, per germline. This CDR3 reads CASSELRGVSYEQYF. CDR3 DNA sequence: TGCGCCAGCAGTGAGTTACGAGGAGTTAGTTACGAGCAGTACTTC.

The chain couples TRBV6-2 or TRBV6-3 to TRBJ2-5; 9 bases align to TRBD2. J gave up 4 bases and V 2 bases, and 8 bases lay outside the gene matches. CDR1 and CDR2 (germline): MNHEY, SVGEGT. CDR3 length: 16 amino acids. The CDR3 bases are TGTGCCAGCAGTTACGGCGGGGGGGGAGCGGGAGAGACCCAGTACTTC. It yields the protein CASSYGGGGAGETQYF.

The rearrangement uses TRBV6-6 and TRBJ2-2; the match to TRBD1 covers 8 bases. CDR1 and CDR2 from the germline V gene are MNHNY and SVGAGI (reference sequence). With 6 bases clipped from V and 6 bases from J, the junction kept 12 bases outside the gene matches. The CDR3 sequence is 16 residues long. Here the CDR3 reads CASSRSGTGLSGELFF. CDR3 bases: TGTGCCAGCAGCCGATCCGGGACAGGTTTATCCGGGGAGCTGTTTTTT.

This clone was found once. The chain has TRBV7-8 and TRBJ1-5; D perhaps matches TRBD1 (5 bases). The CDR3 runs to 14 residues. Per germline, CDR1 SGHVS and CDR2 FQNEAQ. Between the trimmed V and J ends, which lost 5 bases and 9 bases, there was a span of 17 bases. The CDR3 nucleotides are TGTGCCAGCAGCCCCAACGGGGGACGGATGCCCCAGCATTTT. Residues: CASSPNGGRMPQHF.

V gene TRBV5-4 combines with J gene TRBJ2-2; no clear D gene. V lost 0 bases and J lost 4, with 4 bases in between. The length of the CDR3 is 13 residues. Germline CDR1 reads SGHNT; CDR2 reads YYREEE (reference sequence). This chain's CDR3 is CASSLALTGELFF. CDR3 nucleotide sequence: TGTGCCAGCAGCTTGGCCCTCACCGGGGAGCTGTTTTTT.